One sample yielded the 12 T cell receptor beta chains listed below, sequenced in a study of identical twins (dated by TCRdb to the mid-2010s). The library relied on 5' RACE. Data came from an Illumina HiSeq 2000. TCRdb trimmed public reads at Q25 via fastp, called clones via MiXCR and kept in-frame beta chains. All rows with the same CDR3 protein become a single entry with the most common DNA and genes. The sample yields 200,000 to 300,000 distinct CDR3 sequences; approximately 7% were counted once. The ten top clones hold roughly 3.7% of the sample. The same specimen was also included in a second study, on yellow fever vaccine responses in identical twins.

Sequences were obtained from memory (CD45RO+) T cells sorted from blood. The cell subset or site label here, explained by the study, means: CD45RO+ enriched T cells. Source of these receptors: a woman aged 18-30 years in good health.

V usage is TRBV7-2 and J usage is TRBJ2-5; TRBD2 matches 14 bases. Germline loops: CDR1 SGHTA, CDR2 FQGNSA. The CDR3 loop spans 15 amino acids. With V trimmed by 5 bases and J by 4 bases, 3 bases remained unmatched. The CDR3 DNA sequence: TGTGCCAGCAGCATAGGACTAGCGGGAGGAGAGACCCAGTACTTC. This translates into CASSIGLAGGETQYF.

This clonotype occurred a few times. The chain couples TRBV28 to TRBJ2-5; 10 nucleotides match TRBD1. Germline loops: CDR1 MDHEN, CDR2 SYDVKM. Trimming removed 5 bases from V and 5 bases from J; junction bases left unmatched: 11. CDR3 length equals 16 residues. The CDR3: CASSPGTGDGRETQYF. In DNA form, the CDR3 reads TGTGCCAGCAGTCCGGGGACAGGGGACGGGCGGGAGACCCAGTACTTC.

The chain links TRBV12-3 or TRBV12-4 to TRBJ2-1, with 10 bases that match TRBD2. The junction had 12 bases not matched to a gene; V was cut back by 6 bases and J by 4 bases. The CDR3 spans 17 residues. CDR3 in DNA: TGTGCCAGCAGATTATCGGTAGCGGGGGGTAGTTACAATGAGCAGTTCTTC. As protein: CASRLSVAGGSYNEQFF.

Many counts were recorded for this clonotype. The CDR3 region has the DNA TGCAGCGTTGAAGAAAGTACTAGCGGATTCACAGATACGCAGTATTTT. This translates into CSVEESTSGFTDTQYF. V gene TRBV29-1 combines with J gene TRBJ2-3; TRBD2 matches at 8 bases. This CDR3 region has 16 residues. Looked up from germline, CDR1 is SQVTM and CDR2 is ANQGSEA. Unmatched junction bases numbered 7, after V lost 0 bases and J lost 2 bases.

The sample holds many counts of this clonotype. V is TRBV6-5 and J is TRBJ1-1; 7 nucleotides line up with TRBD1. The CDR3 consists of 12 residues. Germline V gene lookup returns CDR1 MNHEY and CDR2 SVGAGI. The V segment lost 5 bases and the J segment 6 bases; nucleotides outside the gene matches: 3. In DNA form, the CDR3 reads TGTGCCAGCAGTCGAGGGACAGCTGAAGCTTTCTTT. Amino acid sequence: CASSRGTAEAFF.

This clonotype was seen many times. This chain uses TRBV12-3 or TRBV12-4 with TRBJ1-1; 7 bases match TRBD1. This CDR3 region has 16 residues. After removal of 5 bases from V and 4 bases from J, the junction contained 13 bases not matched to a gene. The DNA for the CDR3 is TGTGCCAGCAGTGGGGGCGCTGGACAGGCAATCACTGAAGCTTTCTTT. Protein sequence: CASSGGAGQAITEAFF.

A remark on this clonotype: A read error is possible here, since a much larger clone lies one base away. The chain uses TRBV12-3 or TRBV12-4 and TRBJ2-1; 8 nucleotides match TRBD2. This CDR3 has 18 residues. The DNA of the CDR3 is TGTGCCATCAGTTTAGCTCCCCGGGGGGGCGGTCCCTACAATGAGCAGTTCTTC. Translating gives CAISLAPRGGGPYNEQFF.

Only a few counts were recorded for this clonotype. The genes are TRBV7-9 and TRBJ2-5, with D unclear. This CDR3 comprises 15 residues. The V end lost 5 bases, the J end lost 1 base, and 14 bases lay between the germline ends. From germline, CDR1 is SEHNR and CDR2 FQNEAQ (reference sequence). CDR3 coding DNA: TGTGCCAGCAGCGCGCTTCGGCGGATCCAAGAGACCCAGTACTTC. This codes for CASSALRRIQETQYF.

This clonotype occurred a few times. In DNA form, the CDR3 reads TGTGCCAGCAGTCGGGACAGGGCTCAGCCCCAGCATTTT. This sequence encodes CASSRDRAQPQHF. This chain links TRBV12-3 or TRBV12-4 with TRBJ1-5; 9 bases are a match to TRBD1. The CDR3 length is 13 residues. V was clipped by 5 bases and J by 6 bases; unmatched bases: 2.

There are many counts of this clonotype. The rearrangement uses TRBV25-1 and TRBJ2-2, with a tentative D call TRBD1 (6 bases). Germline assignment: CDR1 MGHDK and CDR2 SYGVNS. V was trimmed by 6 bases and J by 2 bases, leaving 13 bases between them. This CDR3 is 15 amino acids long. The CDR3 loop reads CASSTRTANTGELFF. The DNA of the CDR3 is TGTGCCAGCAGCACCCGGACAGCCAACACCGGGGAGCTGTTTTTT.

A few counts support this clonotype. J is TRBJ2-7 and V is TRBV6-1; D is unresolved. V was shortened by 4 bases and J by 1 base, with 11 bases between the two germline ends. CDR3 size: 14 residues. Germline V gene data show CDR1 as MNHNS and CDR2 as SASEGT. The CDR3 loop is CASSGYLGSYEQYV. The CDR3 region has the DNA TGTGCCAGCAGTGGATATCTGGGATCCTACGAGCAGTACGTC.

The chain recombines TRBV6-5 with TRBJ2-7; D perhaps matches TRBD1 (5 bases). Germline CDR1 reads MNHEY; CDR2 reads SVGAGI. V was trimmed by 0 bases and J by 0 bases, leaving 9 bases between them. This CDR3 spans 15 amino acids. The CDR3 DNA sequence: TGTGCCAGCAGTTACTCGAACAGGCCCTCCTACGAGCAGTACTTC. It codes for CASSYSNRPSYEQYF.